Each of the 21 T cell receptor beta chains below was sequenced from the same sample in a study of shared clonotypes between healthy human individuals. Sequencing was performed with immunoSEQ multiplex PCR; in TCRdb, only in-frame clones are kept and a portion is missing. Altogether about 2.4 million clones are present, 80% to 95% being singletons, with the ten largest covering 0.36%. Sequenced material: naive CD4+ T cells from PBMCs. As for subset: CD45RA+ positively selected. The source of these receptors is a young man in good health. Some clones in this sample may be carry-over from other donors' samples.

The chain employs TRBV5-1 and TRBJ2-5, with TRBD1 matching 9 bases. Losses at the gene ends were 7 bases for V and 0 bases for J; bases not matched to a gene: 7. CDR3 length: 15 amino acids. The germline CDR1 and CDR2 sequences are SGHRS and YFSETQ. In nucleotides, the CDR3 is TGCGCCAGCCGCTCCGGGACAGGGAACCAAGAGACCCAGTACTTC. The encoded protein is CASRSGTGNQETQYF.

This chain joins TRBV28 and TRBJ2-1, with D perhaps matching TRBD2 (5 bases). The CDR3 totals 15 residues. In germline, CDR1 is MDHEN, CDR2 SYDVKM. V dropped 8 bases and J dropped 0 bases, with 14 bases sitting between them. The CDR3 bases are TGTGCCAGCCAAACGCCGGGAAGCTCCTACAATGAGCAGTTCTTC. It is translated as CASQTPGSSYNEQFF.

The table lists this clone with a count of one. V usage is TRBV4-3 and J usage is TRBJ2-1; the D gene is possibly TRBD1 (6 bases). Germline CDR1 and CDR2: LGHNA and YSLEER. This CDR3 spans 15 amino acids. The V end was cut by 0 bases, the J end by 10 bases, with 16 bases between. CDR3 sequence: CASSQDARDTQEQFF. The CDR3 bases are TGCGCCAGCAGCCAAGATGCAAGGGACACCCAAGAGCAGTTCTTC.

The chain joins TRBV18 to TRBJ1-4; D remains ambiguous. Deletions cut 2 bases from V and 0 bases from J, with 10 bases between. Germline CDR1 KGHSH, CDR2 LQKENI. The CDR3 covers 16 residues. CDR3 DNA: TGTGCCAGCTCACCAAATTGGGCCGCAACTAATGAAAAACTGTTTTTT. It encodes CASSPNWAATNEKLFF.

The chain recombines TRBV5-4 with TRBJ2-7; 8 nucleotides match TRBD1. V lost 4 bases and J lost 2; bases outside the gene matches: 5. This CDR3 has 14 amino acids. Germline CDR1 is SGHNT and CDR2 is YYREEE (reference sequence). CDR3 in amino acids: CASSAATGAYEQYF. The CDR3 DNA reads as TGTGCCAGCAGCGCGGCGACAGGGGCCTACGAGCAGTACTTC.

The chain is built from TRBV7-2 and TRBJ1-2; 7 positions match TRBD1. CDR3 size: 14 residues. The V gene's germline CDR1 is SGHTA and CDR2 FQGNSA. Trimming cost V 1 base and J 8 bases; bases outside gene matches: 7. CDR3 region: CASSLEGTAGGYTF. The CDR3, as DNA: TGTGCCAGCAGCTTAGAGGGGACAGCGGGGGGCTACACCTTC.

This sequence joins TRBV4-1 and TRBJ2-7; 7 nucleotides align to TRBD1. Germline CDR1 reads MGHRA; CDR2 reads YSYEKL. Unmatched junction bases numbered 3, after V lost 4 bases and J lost 3 bases. This CDR3 has 13 residues. Written as DNA, the CDR3 is TGCGCCAGCAGCCGAGGGACAGTCTACGAGCAGTACTTC. This codes for CASSRGTVYEQYF.

The chain links TRBV29-1 to TRBJ2-2, with 16 nucleotides matching TRBD2. The CDR3 is 17 amino acids. Germline CDR1 SQVTM, CDR2 ANQGSEA. V lost 7 bases, J lost 5 bases, and 10 bases stayed unmatched. The CDR3, as DNA: TGCAGCGCCCTGGGACTAGCGGGAGGGCCGGGGACCGGGGAGCTGTTTTTT. Translated, it gives CSALGLAGGPGTGELFF.

V and J are TRBV20-1 and TRBJ1-5, with D unclear. The CDR3 spans 10 residues. The V end was cut by 7 bases, the J end by 6 bases, with 7 bases between. Germline CDR1 reads DFQATT; CDR2 reads SNEGSKA (reference sequence). CDR3 region: CSDDSQPQHF. The CDR3 DNA is TGCAGTGACGATTCTCAGCCCCAGCATTTT.

The chain is built from TRBV27 and TRBJ2-1; 12 bases fit TRBD2. CDR1 and CDR2 from the germline V gene are MNHEY and SMNVEV (reference sequence). V trimming: 6 bases; J trimming: 5 bases; junction bases outside the gene matches: 5. This CDR3 is built from 15 residues. For the CDR3, the DNA is TGTGCCAGCAGCCGCGGACTAGCGGGACACAATGAGCAGTTCTTC. Translating gives CASSRGLAGHNEQFF.

V and J are TRBV7-2 and TRBJ2-7; 7 positions match TRBD2. With V trimmed by 5 bases and J by 5 bases, 6 bases remained unmatched. The CDR3 consists of 13 residues. The V gene's germline CDR1 is SGHTA and CDR2 FQGNSA. The CDR3 nucleotides read TGTGCCAGCAGCGCCGCCCGGGGGGACGAGCAGTACTTC. The encoded protein is CASSAARGDEQYF.

This chain connects TRBV12-5 to TRBJ1-2; a weak D match, TRBD1 (6 bases). This CDR3 comprises 12 residues. Germline V gene sequence: CDR1 LGHNT, CDR2 FRNRAP. V lost 11 bases, J lost 6 bases, and 16 bases lay in between. CDR3 in amino acids: CAGGSGADGYTF. In nucleotides, the CDR3 is TGTGCTGGGGGCTCAGGGGCCGATGGCTACACCTTC.

V and J are TRBV27 and TRBJ1-5; 9 nucleotides align to TRBD1. V shed 5 bases and J 0 bases; nucleotides not matched to a gene: 8. The length of the CDR3 is 17 residues. Germline V CDR1 and CDR2: MNHEY, SMNVEV (reference sequence). The CDR3 loop is CASSPRQGGNSNQPQHF. CDR3 DNA sequence: TGTGCCAGCAGTCCCCGACAGGGGGGGAATAGCAATCAGCCCCAGCATTTT.

The V and J genes are TRBV2 and TRBJ2-5; maybe TRBD2 (5 bases). This CDR3 region has 14 residues. V gave up 2 bases and J gave up 5 bases, with 12 bases separating them. The germline V gene has CDR1 SNHLY and CDR2 FYNNEI. CDR3 region: CASSEISGGETQYF. DNA of the CDR3: TGTGCCAGCAGTGAAATAAGCGGCGGCGAGACCCAGTACTTC.

This chain connects TRBV6-1 to TRBJ2-7, with D perhaps matching TRBD2 (5 bases). Deletions cut 4 bases from V and 0 bases from J, with 19 bases between. From germline, CDR1 is MNHNS and CDR2 SASEGT. CDR3 size: 17 residues. The chain's CDR3 is CASSGPRASQSSYEQYF. For the CDR3, the DNA is TGTGCCAGCAGTGGGCCGAGGGCTTCTCAGAGCTCCTACGAGCAGTACTTC.

This clone appeared a single time. The chain couples TRBV6-1 to TRBJ2-3, with a tentative D call TRBD2 (5 bases). Germline-derived CDR1 and CDR2 are MNHNS and SASEGT. The CDR3 has 13 amino acids. The V end lost 5 bases, the J end lost 4 bases, and 10 bases lay between the germline ends. The CDR3 coding sequence is TGTGCCAGCAGTACACTAGGATCAGATACGCAGTATTTT. Protein product: CASSTLGSDTQYF.

This clone was recorded only once. The chain combines TRBV19 with TRBJ1-1; D possibly corresponds to TRBD1 (6 bases). The CDR3 loop spans 14 amino acids. Germline loops: CDR1 LNHDA, CDR2 SQIVND (reference sequence). With 6 bases removed from V and 1 base from J, the gap between germline ends came to 12 bases. CDR3 amino acids: CASREGQRNTEAFF. The CDR3 bases are TGTGCCAGTAGGGAAGGACAGAGGAACACTGAAGCTTTCTTT.

In nucleotides, the CDR3 is TGTGCCAGCAGTGCCCCGACAGGAATGAACACTGAAGCTTTCTTT. This translates into CASSAPTGMNTEAFF. The gene calls are TRBV28 and TRBJ1-1, with a weak D call TRBD1 (6 bases). The CDR3 length is 15 residues. V was clipped by 5 bases and J by 0 bases, with 13 bases between them. Germline V gene lookup returns CDR1 MDHEN and CDR2 SYDVKM.

The rearrangement links TRBV20-1 to TRBJ1-2; D gene unclear. CDR1 is DFQATT, CDR2 SNEGSKA, per germline (reference sequence). The ends were cut back, 4 bases at V and 4 bases at J, with 7 bases in the middle. This CDR3 has 11 amino acids. The CDR3 DNA reads TGCAGTGCTATCGGGAGCTATGGCTACACCTTC. Translated, it gives CSAIGSYGYTF.

The chain is built from TRBV18 and TRBJ1-1; no clear D gene. Germline V gives CDR1 KGHSH, CDR2 LQKENI. CDR3 size: 15 residues. Trimming removed 0 bases from V and 0 bases from J, with 8 bases in between. CDR3 nucleotide sequence: TGTGCCAGCTCACCACCGCTGGGCATGAACACTGAAGCTTTCTTT. This encodes CASSPPLGMNTEAFF.

The genes are TRBV29-1 and TRBJ2-1, with D perhaps matching TRBD1 (6 bases). From germline, CDR1 is SQVTM and CDR2 ANQGSEA. Trimming removed 5 bases from V and 1 base from J, with 12 bases in between. CDR3 size: 14 residues. The CDR3 spells CSVIRGASYNEQFF. CDR3 bases: TGCAGCGTTATCAGGGGCGCATCCTACAATGAGCAGTTCTTC.